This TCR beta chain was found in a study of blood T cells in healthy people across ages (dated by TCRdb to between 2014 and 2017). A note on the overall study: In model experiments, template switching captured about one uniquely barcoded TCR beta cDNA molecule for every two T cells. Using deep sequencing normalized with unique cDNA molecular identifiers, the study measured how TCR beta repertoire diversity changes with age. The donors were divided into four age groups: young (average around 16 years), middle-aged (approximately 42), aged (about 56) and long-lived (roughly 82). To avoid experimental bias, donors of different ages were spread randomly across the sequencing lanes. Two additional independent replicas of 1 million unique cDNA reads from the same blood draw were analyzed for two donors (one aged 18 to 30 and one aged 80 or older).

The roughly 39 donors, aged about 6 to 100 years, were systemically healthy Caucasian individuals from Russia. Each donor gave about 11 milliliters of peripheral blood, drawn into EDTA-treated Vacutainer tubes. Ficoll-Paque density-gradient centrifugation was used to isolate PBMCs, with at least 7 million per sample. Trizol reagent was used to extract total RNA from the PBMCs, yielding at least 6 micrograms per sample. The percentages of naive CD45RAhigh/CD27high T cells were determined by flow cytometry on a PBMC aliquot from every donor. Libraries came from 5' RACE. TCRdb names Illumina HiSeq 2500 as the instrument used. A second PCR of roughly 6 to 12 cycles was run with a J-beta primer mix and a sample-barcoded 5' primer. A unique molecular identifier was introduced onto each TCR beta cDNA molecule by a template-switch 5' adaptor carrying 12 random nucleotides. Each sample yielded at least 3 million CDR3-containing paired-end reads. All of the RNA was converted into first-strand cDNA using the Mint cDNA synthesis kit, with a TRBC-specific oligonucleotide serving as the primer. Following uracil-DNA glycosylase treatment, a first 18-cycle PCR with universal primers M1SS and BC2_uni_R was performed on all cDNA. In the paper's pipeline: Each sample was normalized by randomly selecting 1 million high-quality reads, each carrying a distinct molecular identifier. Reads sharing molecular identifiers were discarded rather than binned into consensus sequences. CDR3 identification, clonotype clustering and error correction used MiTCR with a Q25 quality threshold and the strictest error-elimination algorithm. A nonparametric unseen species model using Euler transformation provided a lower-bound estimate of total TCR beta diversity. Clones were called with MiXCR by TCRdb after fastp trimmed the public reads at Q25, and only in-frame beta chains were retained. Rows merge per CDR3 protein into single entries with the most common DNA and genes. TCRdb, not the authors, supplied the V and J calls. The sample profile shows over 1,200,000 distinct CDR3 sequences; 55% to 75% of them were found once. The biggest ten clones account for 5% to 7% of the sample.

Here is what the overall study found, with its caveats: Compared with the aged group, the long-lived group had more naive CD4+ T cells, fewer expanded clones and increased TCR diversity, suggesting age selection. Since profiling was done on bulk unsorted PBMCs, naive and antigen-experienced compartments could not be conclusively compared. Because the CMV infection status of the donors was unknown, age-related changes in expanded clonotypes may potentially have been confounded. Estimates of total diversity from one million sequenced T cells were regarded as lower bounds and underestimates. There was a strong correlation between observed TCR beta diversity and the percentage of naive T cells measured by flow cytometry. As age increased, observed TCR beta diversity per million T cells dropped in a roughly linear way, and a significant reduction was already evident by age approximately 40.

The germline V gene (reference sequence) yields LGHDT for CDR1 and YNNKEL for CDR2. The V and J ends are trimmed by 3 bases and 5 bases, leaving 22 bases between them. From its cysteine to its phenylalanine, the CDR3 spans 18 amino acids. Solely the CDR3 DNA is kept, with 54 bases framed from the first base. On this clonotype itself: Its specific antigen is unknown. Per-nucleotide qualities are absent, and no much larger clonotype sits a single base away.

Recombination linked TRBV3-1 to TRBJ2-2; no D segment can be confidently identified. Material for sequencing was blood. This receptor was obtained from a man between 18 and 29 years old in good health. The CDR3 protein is CASSHYKILRKRTGELFF. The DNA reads TGTGCCAGCAGCCATTACAAGATACTCAGGAAGAGGACCGGGGAGCTGTTTTTT. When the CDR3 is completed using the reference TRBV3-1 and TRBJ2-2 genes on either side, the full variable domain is DTAVSQTPKYLVTQMGNDKSIKCEQNLGHDTMYWYKQDSKKFLKIMFSYNNKELIINETVPNRFSPKSPDKAHLNLHINSLELGDSAVYFCASSHYKILRKRTGELFFGEGSRLTVL.